The TCR beta chain under discussion was sequenced for a study of T cell responses to AZD1222 COVID-19 vaccine. Study-wide results and caveats: Seropositivity was recorded at baseline in only 6 or 7 AZD1222 recipients.

Points on this clone: Its specificity is unknown.

With 6 bases removed from V and 2 bases from J, the gap between germline ends came to 16 bases. Germline assignment: CDR1 MNHEY and CDR2 SMNVEV (reference sequence). CDR3 size: 15 residues. Method: immunoSEQ multiplex PCR; TCRdb's copy keeps in-frame clones and lacks some. The data hold about 140,000 clones, with about 91% observed a single time. The origin of this receptor is an adult in good health. Specimen: peripheral blood, collected on day 0 of AZD1222 vaccination. The chain uses TRBV27 and TRBJ1-2; D ambiguous. CDR3 sequence: CASRSSHDGNYGYTF. In DNA form, the CDR3 reads TGTGCCAGCAGGAGCTCACACGACGGGAACTATGGCTACACCTTC.